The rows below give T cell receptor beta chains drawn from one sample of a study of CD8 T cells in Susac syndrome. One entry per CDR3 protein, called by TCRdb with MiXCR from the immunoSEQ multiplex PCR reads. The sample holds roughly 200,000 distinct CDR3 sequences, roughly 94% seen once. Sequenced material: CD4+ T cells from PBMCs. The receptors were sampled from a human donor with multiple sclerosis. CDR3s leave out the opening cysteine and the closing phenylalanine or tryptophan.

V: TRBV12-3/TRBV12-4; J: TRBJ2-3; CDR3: ASSSDTSTDTQY
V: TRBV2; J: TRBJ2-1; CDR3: ASNAFNEQF
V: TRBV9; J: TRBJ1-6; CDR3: ASSPRTGWTSPLH
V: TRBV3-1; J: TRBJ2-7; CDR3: ASSQGLAEGRRAYEQY
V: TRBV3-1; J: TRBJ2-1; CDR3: ASSRGTSGEQF
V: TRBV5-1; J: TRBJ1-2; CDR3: ASSGDRANYGYT
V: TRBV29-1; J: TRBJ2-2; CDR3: SVEGRGRELF
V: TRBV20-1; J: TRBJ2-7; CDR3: SARDFGQGYEQY
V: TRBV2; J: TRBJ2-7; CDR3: ASSPQGGHEQY
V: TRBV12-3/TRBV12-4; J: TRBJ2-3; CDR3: ASNSPRDRSTDTQY
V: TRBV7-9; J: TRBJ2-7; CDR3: ASSLYGSTEQY
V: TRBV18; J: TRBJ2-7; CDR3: ASSPQDASSYEQY
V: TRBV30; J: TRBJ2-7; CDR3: AWNRPEFYEQY
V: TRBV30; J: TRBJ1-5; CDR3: AWTAGDSNQPQH
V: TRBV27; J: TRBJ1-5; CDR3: ASSLSANNQPQH
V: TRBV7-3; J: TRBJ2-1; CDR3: ASSLEQGYEQF
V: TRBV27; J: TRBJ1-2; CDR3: ASSLLGGGYAHGYT
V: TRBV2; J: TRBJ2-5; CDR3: ASGIMEETQY
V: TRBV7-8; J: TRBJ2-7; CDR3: ASSLSTGMGEQY
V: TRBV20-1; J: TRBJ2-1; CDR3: SATPGGSSYNEQF
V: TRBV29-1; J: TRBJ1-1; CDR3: SATYGGNTEAF
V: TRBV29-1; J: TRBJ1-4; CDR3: SVRGREINEKLF
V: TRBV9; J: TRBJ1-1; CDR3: ASTWGLDTEAF
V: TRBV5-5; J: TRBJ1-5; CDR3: ASSGTEDQPQH
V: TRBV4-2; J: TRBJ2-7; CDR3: ASSQVPLYEQY
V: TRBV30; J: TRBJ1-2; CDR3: AWSVAPYGYT
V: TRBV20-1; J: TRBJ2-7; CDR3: SATGLAGTSYEQY
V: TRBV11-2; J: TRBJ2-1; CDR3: ASSLWVSGNEQF
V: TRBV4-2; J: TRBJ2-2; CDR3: ASSQTDRNTGELF
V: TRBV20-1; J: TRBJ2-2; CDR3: SARRTSGTGELF
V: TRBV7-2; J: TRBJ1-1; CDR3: ASSLTTANTEAF
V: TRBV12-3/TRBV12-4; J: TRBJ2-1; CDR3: ASSLATGISYNEQF